This T cell receptor (beta chain) is drawn from a study of early T cells in non-severe SARS-CoV-2 infection. Overall study: Chains stayed unpaired after sequencing of bulk RNA from unsorted whole blood.

The library protocol tagged individual cDNA molecules with unique molecular identifiers. TCRdb re-called the 5' RACE reads with MiXCR, one entry per CDR3 protein. Counted here are around 31,000 distinct CDR3 sequences, roughly 5% occurring once; the ten biggest clones make up 5.5% to 7%. General study results and limits: Anti-spike CD8 specificities were favored by VDJdb matching, whose results missed private and CD4 specificities.

This clonotype was detected a few times. Its antigen is undetermined. Trimming removed 0 bases from V and 4 bases from J, with 15 bases in between. CDR3 length: 16 amino acids. Germline CDR1 is MGHRA and CDR2 is YSYEKL. This TCR derives from an adult who was a healthcare worker with PCR-confirmed SARS-CoV-2 infection or an uninfected control (not recorded which). Source material: whole blood. V is TRBV4-1 and J is TRBJ1-1; a possible D gene is TRBD1 (6 bases). CDR3: CASSQDPGGQSTEAFF. CDR3 nucleotide sequence: TGCGCCAGCAGCCAAGATCCTGGGGGGCAGAGCACTGAAGCTTTCTTT.